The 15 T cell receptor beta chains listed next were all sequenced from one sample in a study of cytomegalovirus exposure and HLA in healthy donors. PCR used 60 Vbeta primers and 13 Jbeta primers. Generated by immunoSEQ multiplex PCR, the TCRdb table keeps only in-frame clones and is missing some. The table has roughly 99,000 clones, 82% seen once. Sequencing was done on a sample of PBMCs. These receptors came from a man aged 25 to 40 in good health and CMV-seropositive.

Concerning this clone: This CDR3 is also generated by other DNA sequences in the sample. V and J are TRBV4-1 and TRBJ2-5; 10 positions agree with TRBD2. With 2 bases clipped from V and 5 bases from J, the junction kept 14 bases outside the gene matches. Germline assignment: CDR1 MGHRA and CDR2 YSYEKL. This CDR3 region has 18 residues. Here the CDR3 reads CASSQFGTSVSNVETQYF. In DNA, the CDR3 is TGCGCCAGCAGCCAATTCGGGACTAGCGTCTCAAACGTGGAGACCCAGTACTTC.

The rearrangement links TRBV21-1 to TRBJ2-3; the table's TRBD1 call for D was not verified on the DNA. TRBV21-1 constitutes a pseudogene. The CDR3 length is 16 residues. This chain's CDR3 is CASSKEDRASTDTQYF. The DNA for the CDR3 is TGTGCCAGCAGCAAAGAGGACAGAGCTAGCACAGATACGCAGTATTTT.

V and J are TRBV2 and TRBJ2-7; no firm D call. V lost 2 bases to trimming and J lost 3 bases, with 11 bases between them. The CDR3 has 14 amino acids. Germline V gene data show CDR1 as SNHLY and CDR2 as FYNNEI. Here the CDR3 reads CASSESVHIYEQYF. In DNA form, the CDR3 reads TGTGCCAGCAGTGAAAGCGTACATATCTACGAGCAGTACTTC.

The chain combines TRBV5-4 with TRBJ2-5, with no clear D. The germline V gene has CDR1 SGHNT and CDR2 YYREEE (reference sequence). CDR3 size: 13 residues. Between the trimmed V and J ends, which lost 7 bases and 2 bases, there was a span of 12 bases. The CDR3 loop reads CASLRDPQETQYF. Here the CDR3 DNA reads TGTGCCAGCTTGAGAGATCCTCAAGAGACCCAGTACTTC.

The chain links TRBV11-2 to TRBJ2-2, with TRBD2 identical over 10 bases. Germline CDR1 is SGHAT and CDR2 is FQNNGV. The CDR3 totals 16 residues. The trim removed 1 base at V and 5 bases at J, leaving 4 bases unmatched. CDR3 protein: CASSLASGGVTGELFF. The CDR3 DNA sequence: TGTGCCAGCAGCTTAGCGAGCGGGGGGGTGACCGGGGAGCTGTTTTTT.

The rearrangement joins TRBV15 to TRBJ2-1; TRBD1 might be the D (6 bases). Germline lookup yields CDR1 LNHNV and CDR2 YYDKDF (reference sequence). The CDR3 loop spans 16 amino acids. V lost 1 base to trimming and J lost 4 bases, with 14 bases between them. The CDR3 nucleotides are TGTGCCACCAGCAGAGGTGGGGGCCCCCCATACAATGAGCAGTTCTTC. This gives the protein CATSRGGGPPYNEQFF.

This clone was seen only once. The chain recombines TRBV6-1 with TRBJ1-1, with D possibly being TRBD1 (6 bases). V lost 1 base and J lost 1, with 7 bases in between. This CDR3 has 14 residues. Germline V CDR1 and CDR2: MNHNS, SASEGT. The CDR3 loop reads CASSEGTENTEAFF. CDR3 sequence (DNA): TGTGCCAGCAGTGAAGGGACAGAGAACACTGAAGCTTTCTTT.

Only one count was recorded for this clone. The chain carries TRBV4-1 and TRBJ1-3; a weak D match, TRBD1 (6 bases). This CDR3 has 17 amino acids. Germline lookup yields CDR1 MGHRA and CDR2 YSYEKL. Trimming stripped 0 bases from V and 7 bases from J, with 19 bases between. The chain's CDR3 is CASSQDELGTGGNTIYF. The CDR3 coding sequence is TGCGCCAGCAGCCAAGATGAACTGGGAACGGGGGGCAACACCATATATTTT.

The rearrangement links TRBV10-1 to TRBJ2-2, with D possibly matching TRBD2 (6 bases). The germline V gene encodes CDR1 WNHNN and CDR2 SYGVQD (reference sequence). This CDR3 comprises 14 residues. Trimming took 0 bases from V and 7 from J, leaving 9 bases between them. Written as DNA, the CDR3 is TGCGCCAGCAGTGAGTCAGTTAGCGGCGGGGAGCTGTTTTTT. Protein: CASSESVSGGELFF.

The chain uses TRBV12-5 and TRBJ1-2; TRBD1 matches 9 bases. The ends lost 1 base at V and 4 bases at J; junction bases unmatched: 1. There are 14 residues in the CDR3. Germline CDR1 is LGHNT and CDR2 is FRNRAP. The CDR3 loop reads CASGLDRGLYGYTF. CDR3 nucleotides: TGTGCTAGTGGTTTGGACAGGGGGCTCTATGGCTACACCTTC. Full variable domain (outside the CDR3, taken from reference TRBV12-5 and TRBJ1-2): DARVTQTPRHKVTEMGQEVTMRCQPILGHNTVFWYRQTMMQGLELLAYFRNRAPLDDSGMPKDRFSAEMPDATLATLKIQPSEPRDSAVYFCASGLDRGLYGYTFGSGTRLTVV.

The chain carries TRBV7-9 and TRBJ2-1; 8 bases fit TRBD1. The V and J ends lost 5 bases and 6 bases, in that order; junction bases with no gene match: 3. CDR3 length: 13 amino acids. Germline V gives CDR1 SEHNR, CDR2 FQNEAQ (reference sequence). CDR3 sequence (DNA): TGTGCCAGCAGCCGTACAGGGGGCAATGAGCAGTTCTTC. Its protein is CASSRTGGNEQFF.

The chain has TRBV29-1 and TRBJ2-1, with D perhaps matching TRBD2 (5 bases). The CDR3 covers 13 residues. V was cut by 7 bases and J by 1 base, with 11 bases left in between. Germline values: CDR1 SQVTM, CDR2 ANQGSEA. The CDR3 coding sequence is TGCAGCGCTACGGACTTATCCTACAATGAGCAGTTCTTC. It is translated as CSATDLSYNEQFF.

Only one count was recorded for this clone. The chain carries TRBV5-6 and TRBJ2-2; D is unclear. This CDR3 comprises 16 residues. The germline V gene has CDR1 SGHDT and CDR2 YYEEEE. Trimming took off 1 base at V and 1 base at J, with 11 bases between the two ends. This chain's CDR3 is CASSLFTALNTGELFF. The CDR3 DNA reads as TGTGCCAGCAGCTTGTTCACAGCCCTGAACACCGGGGAGCTGTTTTTT.

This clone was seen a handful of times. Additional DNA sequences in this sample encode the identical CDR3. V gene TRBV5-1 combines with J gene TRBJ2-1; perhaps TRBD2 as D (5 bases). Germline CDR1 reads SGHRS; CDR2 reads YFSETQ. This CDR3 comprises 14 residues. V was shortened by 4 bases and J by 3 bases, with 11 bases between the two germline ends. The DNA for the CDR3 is TGCGCCAGCAGCCCCTCAGGAGGCTACAATGAGCAGTTCTTC. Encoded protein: CASSPSGGYNEQFF.

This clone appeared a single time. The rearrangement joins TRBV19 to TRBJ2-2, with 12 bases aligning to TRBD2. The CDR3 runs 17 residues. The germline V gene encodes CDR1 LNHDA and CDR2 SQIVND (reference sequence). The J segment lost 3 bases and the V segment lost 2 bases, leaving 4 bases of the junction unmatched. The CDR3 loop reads CASSIPRLAGDTGELFF. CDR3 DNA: TGTGCCAGTAGTATACCCCGACTAGCGGGGGACACCGGGGAGCTGTTTTTT.